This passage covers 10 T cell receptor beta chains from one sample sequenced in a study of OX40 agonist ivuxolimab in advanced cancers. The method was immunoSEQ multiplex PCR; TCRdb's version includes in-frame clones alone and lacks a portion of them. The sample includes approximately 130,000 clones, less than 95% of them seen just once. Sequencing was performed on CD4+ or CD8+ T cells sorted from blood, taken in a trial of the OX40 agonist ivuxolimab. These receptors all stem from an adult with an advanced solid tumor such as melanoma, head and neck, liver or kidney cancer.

The CDR3 loop is CAISVGTSEYEQYF. The CDR3, as DNA: TGTGCCATCAGTGTAGGGACTAGCGAGTACGAGCAGTACTTC. This chain connects TRBV10-3 to TRBJ2-5; 10 bases agree with TRBD2. The J call may be wrong; the DNA end is better matched by TRBJ2-7. Germline CDR1 reads ENHRY; CDR2 reads SYGVKD. This CDR3 is built from 14 residues.

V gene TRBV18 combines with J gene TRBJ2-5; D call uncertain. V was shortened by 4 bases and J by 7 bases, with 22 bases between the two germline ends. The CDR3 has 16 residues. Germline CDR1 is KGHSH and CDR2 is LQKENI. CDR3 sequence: CASSQTALPDGGTQYF. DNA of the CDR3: TGTGCCAGCTCACAAACAGCGCTCCCAGACGGTGGGACCCAGTACTTC.

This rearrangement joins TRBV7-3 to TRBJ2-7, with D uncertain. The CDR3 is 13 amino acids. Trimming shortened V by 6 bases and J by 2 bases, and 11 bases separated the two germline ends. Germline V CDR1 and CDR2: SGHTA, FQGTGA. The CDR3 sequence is CASSLQETYEQYF. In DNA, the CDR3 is TGTGCCAGCAGTCTCCAGGAGACCTACGAGCAGTACTTC. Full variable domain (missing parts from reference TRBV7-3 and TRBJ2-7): GAGVSQTPSNKVTEKGKYVELRCDPISGHTALYWYRQSLGQGPEFLIYFQGTGAADDSGLPNDRFFAVRPEGSVSTLKIQRTERGDSAVYLCASSLQETYEQYFGPGTRLTVT.

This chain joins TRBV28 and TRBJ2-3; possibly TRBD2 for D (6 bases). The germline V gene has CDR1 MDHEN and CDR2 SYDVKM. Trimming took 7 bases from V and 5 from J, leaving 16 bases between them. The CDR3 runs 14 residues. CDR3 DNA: TGTGCCAGCACCCTTGCCGGGAGTAGAGATACGCAGTATTTT. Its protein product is CASTLAGSRDTQYF. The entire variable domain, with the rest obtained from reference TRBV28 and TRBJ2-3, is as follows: DVKVTQSSRYLVKRTGEKVFLECVQDMDHENMFWYRQDPGLGLRLIYFSYDVKMKEKGDIPEGYSVSREKKERFSLILESASTNQTSMYLCASTLAGSRDTQYFGPGTRLTVL.

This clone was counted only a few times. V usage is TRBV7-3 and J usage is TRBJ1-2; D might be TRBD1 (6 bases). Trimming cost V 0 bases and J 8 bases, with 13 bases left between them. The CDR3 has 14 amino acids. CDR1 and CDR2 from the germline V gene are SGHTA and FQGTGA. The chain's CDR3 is CASSLTNGGRGYTF. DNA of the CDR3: TGTGCCAGCAGCTTAACTAACGGGGGCCGCGGCTACACCTTC.

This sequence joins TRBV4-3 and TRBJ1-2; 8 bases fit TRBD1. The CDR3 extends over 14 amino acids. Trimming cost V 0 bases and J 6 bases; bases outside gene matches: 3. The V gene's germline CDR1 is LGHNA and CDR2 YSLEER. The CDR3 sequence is CASSQDEGQDGYTF. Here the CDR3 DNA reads TGCGCCAGCAGCCAAGATGAGGGACAGGATGGCTACACCTTC.

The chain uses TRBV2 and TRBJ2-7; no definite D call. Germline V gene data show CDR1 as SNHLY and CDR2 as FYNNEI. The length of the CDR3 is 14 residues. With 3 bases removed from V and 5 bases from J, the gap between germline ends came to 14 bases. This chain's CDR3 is CASSDWARSDEQYF. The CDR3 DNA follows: TGTGCCAGCAGTGACTGGGCGAGGAGCGACGAGCAGTACTTC. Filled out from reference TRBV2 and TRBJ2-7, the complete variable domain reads EPEVTQTPSHQVTQMGQEVILRCVPISNHLYFYWYRQILGQKVEFLVSFYNNEISEKSEIFDDQFSVERPDGSNFTLKIRSTKLEDSAMYFCASSDWARSDEQYFGPGTRLTVT.

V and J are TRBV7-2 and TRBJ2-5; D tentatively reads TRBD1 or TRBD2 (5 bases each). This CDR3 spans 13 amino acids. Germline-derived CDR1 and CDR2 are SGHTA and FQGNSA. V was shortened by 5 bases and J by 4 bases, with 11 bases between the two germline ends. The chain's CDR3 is CASSVGTRETQYF. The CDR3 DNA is TGTGCCAGCAGCGTAGGGACGAGAGAGACCCAGTACTTC.

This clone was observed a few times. CDR3: CASSFPRKREESTDTQYF. CDR3 DNA: TGCGCCAGCAGCTTCCCACGAAAGCGGGAGGAGAGCACAGATACGCAGTATTTT. V and J are TRBV5-1 and TRBJ2-3; the match to TRBD2 covers 9 bases. CDR1 and CDR2 (germline): SGHRS, YFSETQ. Trimming removed 2 bases from V and 0 bases from J; junction bases left unmatched: 10. This CDR3 has 18 amino acids.

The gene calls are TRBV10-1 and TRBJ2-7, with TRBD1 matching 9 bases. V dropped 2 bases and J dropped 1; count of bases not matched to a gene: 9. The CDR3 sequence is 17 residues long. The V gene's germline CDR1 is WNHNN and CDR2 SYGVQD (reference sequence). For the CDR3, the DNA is TGCGCCAGCAGTGAGGTCATGCCAGGACAGGGGTCCTACGAGCAGTACTTC. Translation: CASSEVMPGQGSYEQYF.